This TCR beta chain was retrieved from a study of T cells in Graves' hyperthyroidism and ophthalmopathy. Patients having uncontrolled infection, another autoimmune disease, pregnancy or lactation were not included. Points on this clonotype: Its antigen is currently unknown.

Study results and caveats: Most thyroid-expanded clonotypes above 0.001 were also found in blood.

Trimming removed 4 bases at V and 1 base at J, with 15 bases between. In germline, CDR1 is LGHNA, CDR2 YNFKEQ. This CDR3 is built from 16 residues. Amplified TCR beta CDR3 regions derived from RNA transcripts. First-round RT-PCR targeting the TCR CDR3 was performed with the HTBI primer set. TCRdb passed the multiplex PCR reads through MiXCR, listing each CDR3 protein once. Among about 590,000 distinct CDR3 sequences listed, about a sixth were seen once. V usage is TRBV4-2 and J usage is TRBJ2-3; tentatively, D is TRBD1 (6 bases). The TCR comes from a woman aged 30 to 39 with Graves' hyperthyroidism. The source material was blood. In DNA form, the CDR3 reads TGTGCCAGCAGCCCTACAGGGTCCAGGGGCACAGATACGCAGTATTTT. Translated, it gives CASSPTGSRGTDTQYF.